The subject of this entry is one T cell receptor (beta chain). This clone was counted only a few times. What this receptor recognizes is not known. Base qualities are not at hand, and no much larger clone is one base apart. The junction carries 16 bases between V and J, which are trimmed by 0 bases and 5 bases respectively. CDR1 LGHNA and CDR2 YSLEER were looked up in the germline V gene. The cysteine opens and the phenylalanine closes a CDR3 of 16 amino acids. Just the 48-base CDR3 DNA is kept, in frame starting at base 1. These data are taken from a study of cytomegalovirus exposure and HLA in healthy donors (dated by TCRdb to 2015 to 2018). Regarding the study in general: An earlier analysis of several hundred of the donors reported 250 to 350 Gb of sequence data and about 120 million unique TCR beta sequences obtained from approximately 180 million T cells. Roughly 5 DR-DQ haplotypes were handled as single units for association and clustering, since linkage in the cohort was strong. Typing coverage varied by locus: roughly 620-640 donors for A, B, C, DRB1 and DQB1; more than 500 for DQA1; about 600 for DPA1; more than 450 for DPB1. Donor age, sex, ethnicity and CMV serostatus were collected together with the repertoire data. All discovery cohort repertoires had been generated using a single sequencing platform. Roughly 290 gigabases of sequencing data and around 90 million unique TCR sequences made up an early release that covered around 640 HLA-typed donors. HLA typing covered class I and class II loci at four-digit resolution. On average, roughly 240,000 unique TCR beta nucleotide sequences were sequenced per donor among 398 genotyped donors of the cohort, with roughly 19% of those sequences being non-productive. The later analysis used no new phenotypic data to find candidate immune exposures, relying instead on TCR beta sequences and their occurrence across donors. The study combined high-throughput TCR immunosequencing, statistical association of individual TCRs with disease status, and machine learning to predict cytomegalovirus infection status. Along with the roughly 670-subject first cohort, a separate validation cohort of around 120 different subjects was used. Genome-wide SNP genotypes for about 65% of the 666 donors were used in a later genetic analysis, which treated that subset as a discovery cohort. Using immunosequencing, the study profiled T cell repertoires from 550 to 750 subjects and related those repertoires to cytomegalovirus serostatus. In an earlier analysis of around 540 of the donors, high-throughput TCR beta sequencing was used to judge whether each TCR beta V gene segment behaved as functional or pseudogenic. The study was designed to test whether signatures of past pathogen exposure could be identified by cataloging public T cell receptors. To study patterns of TCR occurrence, a later analysis re-analyzed previously published TCR beta repertoires from 700 or so donors and added high-resolution HLA genotyping. Of the roughly 400 genotyped donors, approximately 83% fell in the genetic ancestry cluster associated with self-reported Caucasian donors. Points the paper makes about the study in general: Compared with equally common non-associated chains, HLA-associated TCR beta chains in a later analysis were more clonally expanded and had lower generation probabilities. The cohort was sequenced for TCR beta chains only, and without alpha or paired-chain data the features that could be detected were limited. Immune exposure information for the cohort was limited to CMV serostatus. In vitro tests confirmed that a few of the cytomegalovirus-associated TCR beta chains recognize cytomegalovirus antigens. In a later analysis, some 18,000 TCR beta sequences were associated with specific HLA alleles at a false discovery rate of 0.05. According to the authors, the approach could potentially be generalized to other disease states and immunological phenotypes. Some IMGT-functional V segments, including TRBV6-2 and TRBV6-3, could not be told apart with the 87-base-pair reads, so those segments were excluded. A later genetic analysis reported fewer N-insertions in productive TCRs among donors in an Asian-associated ancestry cluster than the roughly 700-donor mean. Because some donors lacked HLA typing at each locus, the association tests relied only on the typed subset. A further reported finding was that TCR beta sequences accurately predicted the HLA-A and HLA-B alleles for most subjects in the first cohort. A later genetic analysis associated a missense DCLRE1C variant with V-gene and J-gene trimming of TCR beta chains, and an independent cohort replicated the association. A group of highly shared sequence variants was considered likely to be a technical artifact of the sequencing pipeline. Cytomegalovirus status was reported to be diagnosed by the classifier with high specificity and sensitivity in both the original and validation cohorts. In a later analysis, the rate of TCR association differed among HLA loci, with DRB1 alleles having the most associated TCRs and HLA-C alleles having the fewest. The earlier analysis of around 600 of the donors excluded some 15 rarely observed V segments, including chromosome 9 orphons, because counts were too low. When HLA alleles, especially DR and DQ, strongly co-occurred, TCR associations were difficult to assign to individual alleles. An earlier analysis of 587 of the donors showed that most TCR beta V segments appeared in productive rearrangements either about 87% or about 30% of the time, which broadly matched IMGT annotations. Several of the top co-occurrence clusters appeared to be linked to parvovirus B19, influenza, CMV and Epstein-Barr virus, according to a later analysis. Roughly uniform sequencing depth across donors was assumed in presence/absence analyses, although this assumption may not hold. Across donors, most TCR sequences were observed very rarely, whereas some public TCRs were present in many individuals. The study gave a list of some 150 TCR beta chains associated with cytomegalovirus. Correlated functional status among segregating V segments might reflect linkage disequilibrium, but an unknown experimental factor could not be ruled out. According to a later analysis, most CMV-associated TCR beta chains appeared to be HLA-restricted, and the HLA associations seemed to be driven largely by CMV exposure.

The library came from the immunoSEQ multiplex PCR assay. A mixture of 60 forward primers for TCR Vbeta segments and 13 reverse primers for TCR Jbeta segments was used in the multiplex PCR. A multiplex PCR assay on genomic DNA amplified the CDR3 region of rearranged TCR beta genes. The amplified TCR beta libraries were sequenced on the Illumina HiSeq System as 87-base-pair reads. Turning to the authors' computational methods: In a later analysis, tens of millions of unique TCR beta chains were counted across the 500 to 850 repertoires, and roughly 11 million of these chains were shared by at least two donors. Raw reads were error-corrected and collapsed into unique sequences by a nearest-neighbor algorithm in which closely related sequences were merged to remove PCR and sequencing errors. Alignment of CDR3 sequences to IMGT reference sequences was used to assign V, D and J gene segments. Each retained sequence needed at least a six-nucleotide match to both a V gene segment and a J gene segment. A rearrangement was called productive if the CDR3 had no stop codons and remained in frame with V and J, and every other rearrangement was called non-productive. CDR3 was defined according to IMGT convention as the region running from the second conserved V-encoded cysteine to the conserved J-encoded phenylalanine. The earlier analysis of some 580 of the donors excluded any sequence lacking an unambiguous match to a single V gene segment. In an earlier analysis of around 600 of the donors, V segments were called functional above 56.7% productive rearrangements and were called segregating when the between-donor standard deviation exceeded 5%. A statistical classification framework was built to diagnose cytomegalovirus status from the catalog of TCR beta chain sequences. V and J gene assignment, in a later analysis, came from comparing TCR nucleotide sequences with IMGT/GENE-DB human TR gene sequences. A later analysis assigned CDR3 sequences and most-parsimonious VDJ recombination scenarios with the TCRdist pipeline. In a later analysis, each TCR beta chain was defined by its CDR3 amino acid sequence together with its V-gene family, and reads without a unique V-gene family were excluded. In a later analysis, 450 to 600 highly shared, low-generation-probability nucleotide sequences were removed to address suspected cross-contamination and a sequencing artifact. In a later analysis, a clonal expansion index for each public chain was calculated from normalized within-repertoire ranks of inferred template counts. In a later analysis, generation probabilities were computed with a VDJ recombination model fitted to out-of-frame rearrangements, and the resulting probabilities were checked against IGoR. Hypergeometric tests were used in a later analysis to score TCR-TCR, TCR-HLA and TCR-CMV co-occurrence, with a repertoire-size bias correction applied to the TCR pairs. In a later analysis, false discovery rates were estimated by permuting HLA or CMV assignments 20 times. A later analysis grouped co-occurring TCRs with DBSCAN, adding TCRdist sequence similarity when clustering within HLA-allele-positive subsets. Repertoires with fewer than 30,000 or more than 120,000 public chains were left out of co-occurrence clustering, as were about 5 repertoires with anomalous nucleotide sharing. Not all clones reach the TCRdb copy of this immuneACCESS table, which keeps in-frame sequences only. Checked studies attribute under half of the gap to unresolved V genes and leave the rest unexplained. From that table come the V and J calls and clone size; the DNA was used to work out D and trimming. For this sample the table gives roughly 100,000 clones, of which nearly 15% were detected only once. About 0.8% of the sample goes to the ten largest clones.

The cohort consisted of fewer than 700 healthy bone marrow donors. Cohort members were all nominally healthy when sampled, although unrecorded immune exposures were likely present. The donor was CMV seronegative and was included in the group of 352 seronegative cohort members. Each donor provided a peripheral blood sample, and peripheral blood mononuclear cells were used for TCR beta sequencing. The Qiagen DNeasy Blood Extraction Kit was used to extract genomic DNA from the blood cell samples. The sequence was obtained from a female donor in good health and CMV-seronegative. Input material: PBMCs. The rearrangement combines TRBV4-3 with TRBJ1-2; tentative D gene TRBD1, with 5 bases matching. This receptor carries the CDR3 CASSQDRVGDLYGYTF. The nucleotide sequence is given as TGCGCCAGCAGCCAAGATCGAGTAGGGGATTTGTATGGCTACACCTTC.